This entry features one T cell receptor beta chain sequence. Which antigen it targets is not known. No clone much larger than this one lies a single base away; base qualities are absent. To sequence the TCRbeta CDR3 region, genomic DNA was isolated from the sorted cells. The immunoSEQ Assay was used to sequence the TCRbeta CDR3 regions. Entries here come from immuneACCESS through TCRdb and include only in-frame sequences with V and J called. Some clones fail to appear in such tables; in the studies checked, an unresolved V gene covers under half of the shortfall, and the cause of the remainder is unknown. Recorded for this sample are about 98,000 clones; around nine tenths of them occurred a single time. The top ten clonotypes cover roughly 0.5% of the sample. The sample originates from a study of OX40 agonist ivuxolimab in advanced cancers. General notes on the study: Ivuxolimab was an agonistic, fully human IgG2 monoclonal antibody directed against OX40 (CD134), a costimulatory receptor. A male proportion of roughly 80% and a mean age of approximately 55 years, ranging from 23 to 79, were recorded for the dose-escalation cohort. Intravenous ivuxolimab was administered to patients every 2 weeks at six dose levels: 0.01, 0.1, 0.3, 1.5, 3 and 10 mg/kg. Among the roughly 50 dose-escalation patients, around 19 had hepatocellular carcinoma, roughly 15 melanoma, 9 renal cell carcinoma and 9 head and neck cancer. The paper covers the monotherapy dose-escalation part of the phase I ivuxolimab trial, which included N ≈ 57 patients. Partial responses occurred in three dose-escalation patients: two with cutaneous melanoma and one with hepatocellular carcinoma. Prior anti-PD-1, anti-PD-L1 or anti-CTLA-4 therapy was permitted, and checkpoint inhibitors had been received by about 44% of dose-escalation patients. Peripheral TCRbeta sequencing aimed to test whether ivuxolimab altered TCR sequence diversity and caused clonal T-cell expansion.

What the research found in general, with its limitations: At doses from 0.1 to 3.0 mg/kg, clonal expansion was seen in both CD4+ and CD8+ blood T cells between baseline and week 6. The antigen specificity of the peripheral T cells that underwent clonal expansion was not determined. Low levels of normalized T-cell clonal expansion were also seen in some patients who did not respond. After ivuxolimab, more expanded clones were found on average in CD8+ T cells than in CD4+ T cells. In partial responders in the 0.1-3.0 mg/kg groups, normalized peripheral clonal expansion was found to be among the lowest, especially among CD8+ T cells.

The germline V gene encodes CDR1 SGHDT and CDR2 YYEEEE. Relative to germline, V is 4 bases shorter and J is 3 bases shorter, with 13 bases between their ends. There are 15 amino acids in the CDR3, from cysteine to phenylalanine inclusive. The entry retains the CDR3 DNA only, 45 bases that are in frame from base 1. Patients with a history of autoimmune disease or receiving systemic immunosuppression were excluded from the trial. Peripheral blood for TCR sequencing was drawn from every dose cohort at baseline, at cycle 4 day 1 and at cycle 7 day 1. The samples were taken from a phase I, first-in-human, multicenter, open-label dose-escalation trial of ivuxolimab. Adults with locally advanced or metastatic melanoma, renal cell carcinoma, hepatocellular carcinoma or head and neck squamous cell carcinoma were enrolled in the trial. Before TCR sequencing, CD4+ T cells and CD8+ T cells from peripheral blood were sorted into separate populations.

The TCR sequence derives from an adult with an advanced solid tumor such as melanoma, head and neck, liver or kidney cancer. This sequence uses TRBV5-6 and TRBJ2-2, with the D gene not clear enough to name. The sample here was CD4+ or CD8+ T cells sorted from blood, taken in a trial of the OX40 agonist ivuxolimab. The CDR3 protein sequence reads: CASSLFYLDTGELFF. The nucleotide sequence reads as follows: TGTGCCAGCAGCCTCTTTTACCTCGACACCGGGGAGCTGTTTTTT.